A single sample gave rise to the 30 T cell receptor beta chains below, sequenced in a study of blood T cell repertoires in COVID-19. Only in-frame clones appear in the TCRdb table, and some are missing; sequencing was by immunoSEQ multiplex PCR. The sample has 90,000 to 120,000 clones; over 80% are singletons. The sequencing sample was made of peripheral blood. All receptors come from a woman in her sixties or seventies with acute or convalescent COVID-19.

This clone has just one count. This chain connects TRBV19 to TRBJ1-5; 8 nucleotides match TRBD1. Losses at the gene ends were 2 bases for V and 2 bases for J; bases not matched to a gene: 5. CDR1 is LNHDA and CDR2 is SQIVND in the germline V gene (reference sequence). This CDR3 is 16 amino acids long. This CDR3 is CASSISGQGRNQPQHF. The CDR3 bases are TGTGCCAGTAGTATATCCGGACAGGGACGCAATCAGCCCCAGCATTTT.

J is TRBJ1-6 and V is TRBV6-6; 7 positions agree with TRBD1. Germline V CDR1 and CDR2: MNHNY, SVGAGI (reference sequence). J gave up 0 bases and V 5 bases, and 13 bases lay outside the gene matches. The CDR3 covers 19 residues. The CDR3, as DNA: TGTGCCAGCAGTCGCGGGAGACAGGGTTGGAGCTCCTATAATTCACCCCTCCACTTT. Amino acid sequence: CASSRGRQGWSSYNSPLHF.

This clone was seen more than once but under ten times. The chain links TRBV28 to TRBJ1-5; 8 bases are shared with TRBD1. Trimming removed 3 bases from V and 6 bases from J; junction bases left unmatched: 7. Germline V CDR1 and CDR2: MDHEN, SYDVKM. The CDR3 runs 15 residues. The CDR3 DNA sequence: TGTGCCAGCAGTTTGAGGCAGGGGGCCGCTCAGCCCCAGCATTTT. This codes for CASSLRQGAAQPQHF.

The rearrangement uses TRBV6-1 and TRBJ1-1; TRBD1 matches 8 bases. Germline-derived CDR1 and CDR2 are MNHNS and SASEGT. The CDR3 is 15 amino acids. V was clipped by 1 base and J by 1 base; unmatched bases: 2. CDR3 region: CASSEGQGANTEAFF. CDR3 DNA: TGTGCCAGCAGTGAAGGGCAGGGGGCGAACACTGAAGCTTTCTTT.

V is TRBV28 and J is TRBJ2-3, with D unclear. The V gene's germline CDR1 is MDHEN and CDR2 SYDVKM. The CDR3 has 12 residues. V lost 7 bases and J lost 4, with 9 bases in between. CDR3: CASTPSADTQYF. The CDR3 nucleotides read TGTGCCAGCACTCCGAGCGCAGATACGCAGTATTTT.

This clone came up a few times. CDR3 sequence: CASSIIAGGRNEQFF. CDR3 coding DNA: TGTGCCAGTAGTATAATAGCGGGGGGGCGTAATGAGCAGTTCTTC. The chain joins TRBV19 to TRBJ2-1, with TRBD2 matching over 11 bases. The V gene's germline CDR1 is LNHDA and CDR2 SQIVND (reference sequence). The ends lost 2 bases at V and 7 bases at J; junction bases unmatched: 4. CDR3 length equals 15 residues.

The CDR3 DNA reads TGTGCCAGTACAGGACAGCCGCTCCAAGAGACCCAGTACTTC. The encoded protein is CASTGQPLQETQYF. This rearrangement joins TRBV19 to TRBJ2-5; D is possibly TRBD1 (6 bases). Germline V gives CDR1 LNHDA, CDR2 SQIVND (reference sequence). V lost 7 bases to trimming and J lost 1 base, with 13 bases between them. The CDR3 is 14 amino acids.

The chain has TRBV9 and TRBJ1-3; a possible D gene is TRBD1 (5 bases). Per germline, CDR1 SGDLS and CDR2 YYNGEE. V lost 0 bases, J lost 2 bases, and 9 bases lay in between. The CDR3 covers 15 residues. CDR3 sequence: CASSVEAGTGNTIYF. CDR3 DNA: TGTGCCAGCAGCGTAGAGGCAGGGACTGGAAACACCATATATTTT.

The rearrangement links TRBV18 to TRBJ2-3; 10 bases match TRBD2. Trimming cost V 1 base and J 2 bases; bases outside gene matches: 6. Germline V gives CDR1 KGHSH, CDR2 LQKENI. The CDR3 contains 17 residues. The CDR3 DNA is TGTGCCAGCTCACCACAGGGACTAGCGACTATCACAGATACGCAGTATTTT. Translated: CASSPQGLATITDTQYF.

The chain joins TRBV7-2 to TRBJ1-1, with D perhaps matching TRBD1 (5 bases). The CDR3 sequence is 14 residues long. CDR1 is SGHTA, CDR2 FQGNSA, per germline. V lost 5 bases and J lost 1, with 11 bases in between. The CDR3: CASSPWGRNTEAFF. CDR3 sequence (DNA): TGTGCCAGCAGCCCCTGGGGCAGGAACACTGAAGCTTTCTTT.

The chain uses TRBV5-3 and TRBJ1-6; D unresolved. TRBV5-3 counts as an open reading frame of uncertain function. The CDR3 runs to 18 residues. Trimming removed 1 base from V and 7 bases from J, with 21 bases in between. CDR3 region: CARSLRCRLRGQNSPLHF. In DNA form, the CDR3 reads TGTGCCAGAAGCTTGCGATGTAGACTCCGCGGGCAAAATTCACCCCTCCACTTT.

The V and J genes are TRBV19 and TRBJ1-2; D may be TRBD1 (6 bases). V lost 6 bases to trimming and J lost 3 bases, with 17 bases between them. In germline, CDR1 is LNHDA, CDR2 SQIVND (reference sequence). CDR3 size: 15 residues. The CDR3 loop reads CASRVQDSSYYGYTF. The DNA for the CDR3 is TGTGCCAGTAGGGTTCAGGACAGCTCTTACTATGGCTACACCTTC.

V usage is TRBV28 and J usage is TRBJ2-2; D might be TRBD1 (7 bases). V lost 3 bases and J lost 6, with 14 bases in between. The CDR3 extends over 15 amino acids. Per germline, CDR1 MDHEN and CDR2 SYDVKM. The CDR3 loop is CASSFPDREAGELFF. The CDR3 coding sequence is TGTGCCAGCAGTTTTCCCGACAGGGAGGCCGGGGAGCTGTTTTTT.

The chain couples TRBV6-5 to TRBJ1-1; D is unclear. V lost 4 bases and J 1 base, leaving 13 bases between the germline ends. The V gene's germline CDR1 is MNHEY and CDR2 SVGAGI. The CDR3 sequence is 15 residues long. The CDR3: CASSSRPSGNTEAFF. CDR3 DNA: TGTGCCAGCAGTTCCCGACCATCAGGGAACACTGAAGCTTTCTTT.

The J gene is TRBJ2-2, the V gene TRBV27; TRBD2 agrees at 9 bases. The CDR3 has 17 residues. V lost 4 bases, J lost 5 bases, and 11 bases stayed unmatched. Germline CDR1 is MNHEY and CDR2 is SMNVEV (reference sequence). This chain's CDR3 is CASSSLLELAGTGELFF. The CDR3 nucleotides read TGTGCCAGCAGTTCCCTCCTGGAACTAGCGGGTACCGGGGAGCTGTTTTTT.

The CDR3 nucleotides are TGTGCCAGCAGCCCCGGACTAGCGGGAGCTCCCTACGAGCAGTACTTC. Its protein product is CASSPGLAGAPYEQYF. The chain carries TRBV5-4 and TRBJ2-7, with 13 nucleotides matching TRBD2. The CDR3 is 16 residues long. Looked up from germline, CDR1 is SGHNT and CDR2 is YYREEE (reference sequence). After removal of 4 bases from V and 2 bases from J, the junction contained 6 bases not matched to a gene.

This chain connects TRBV4-1 to TRBJ1-1; D not resolved. CDR1 and CDR2 from the germline V gene are MGHRA and YSYEKL. Trimming removed 2 bases from V and 0 bases from J, with 7 bases in between. The CDR3 extends over 14 amino acids. In DNA, the CDR3 is TGCGCCAGCAGCCAATCGCGGTTGAACACTGAAGCTTTCTTT. It yields the protein CASSQSRLNTEAFF.

V and J are TRBV30 and TRBJ1-2, with D perhaps matching TRBD1 (5 bases). The germline gives CDR1 GTSNPN, CDR2 SVGIG (reference sequence). Trimming left V 1 base short and J 7 bases short, with 13 bases between. The CDR3 has 13 amino acids. CDR3 DNA: TGTGCCTGGAGTGAGGGCAGGGTTTCTGGCTACACCTTC. This gives the protein CAWSEGRVSGYTF.

The rearrangement uses TRBV7-9 and TRBJ1-6, with TRBD1 as a possible D gene (6 bases). Trimming shortened V by 5 bases and J by 11 bases, and 13 bases separated the two germline ends. The germline CDR1 and CDR2 sequences are SEHNR and FQNEAQ (reference sequence). This CDR3 region has 13 residues. This CDR3 is CASSPDRGTPLHF. DNA of the CDR3: TGTGCCAGCAGCCCCGATAGGGGGACACCCCTCCACTTT.

The count of this clone is one. The chain joins TRBV30 to TRBJ2-3; a weak D match, TRBD2 (6 bases). The CDR3 sequence is 14 residues long. Trimming removed 2 bases from V and 5 bases from J, with 14 bases in between. Germline CDR1 GTSNPN, CDR2 SVGIG (reference sequence). The CDR3 bases are TGTGCCTGGAGTACCTTAGCGGTGGTAGATACGCAGTATTTT. Encoded protein: CAWSTLAVVDTQYF.

The chain joins TRBV4-1 to TRBJ1-5; tentatively, D is TRBD1 (5 bases). The CDR3 loop spans 15 amino acids. V lost 2 bases to trimming and J lost 2 bases, with 10 bases between them. Germline V gene data show CDR1 as MGHRA and CDR2 as YSYEKL. CDR3: CASSQFRAGNQPQHF. The DNA of the CDR3 is TGCGCCAGCAGCCAATTCAGGGCCGGCAATCAGCCCCAGCATTTT.

The chain recombines TRBV7-9 with TRBJ1-1, with D unclear. Trimming left V 5 bases short and J 5 bases short, with 6 bases between. The CDR3 has 11 residues. Germline lookup yields CDR1 SEHNR and CDR2 FQNEAQ (reference sequence). CDR3 in DNA: TGTGCCAGCAGCCGCGCGACTGAAGCTTTCTTT. Translating it yields CASSRATEAFF. Complete variable domain (other parts from reference TRBV7-9 and TRBJ1-1): DTGVSQNPRHKITKRGQNVTFRCDPISEHNRLYWYRQTLGQGPEFLTYFQNEAQLEKSRLLSDRFSAERPKGSFSTLEIQRTEQGDSAMYLCASSRATEAFFGQGTRLTVV.

The chain uses TRBV7-9 and TRBJ2-7; possibly TRBD1 for D (5 bases). The germline CDR1 and CDR2 sequences are SEHNR and FQNEAQ (reference sequence). The CDR3 loop spans 13 amino acids. The V and J ends lost 5 bases and 5 bases respectively, with 13 bases between them. CDR3 DNA: TGTGCCAGCAGCCCCCCCGGACACGACGAGCAGTACTTC. As protein: CASSPPGHDEQYF. Full variable domain (remainder filled in from reference TRBV7-9 and TRBJ2-7): DTGVSQNPRHKITKRGQNVTFRCDPISEHNRLYWYRQTLGQGPEFLTYFQNEAQLEKSRLLSDRFSAERPKGSFSTLEIQRTEQGDSAMYLCASSPPGHDEQYFGPGTRLTVT.

The chain combines TRBV19 with TRBJ2-5; 10 bases map to TRBD2. Germline V CDR1 and CDR2: LNHDA, SQIVND (reference sequence). The CDR3 spans 14 residues. With V trimmed by 5 bases and J by 7 bases, 7 bases remained unmatched. Written as DNA, the CDR3 is TGTGCCAGTAGTGGACTAGCGGTAAAGGGGACCCAGTACTTC. It is translated as CASSGLAVKGTQYF.

V is TRBV12-3 or TRBV12-4 and J is TRBJ2-7, with 7 nucleotides matching TRBD1. The CDR3 has 12 amino acids. The V and J ends lost 4 bases and 5 bases, in that order; junction bases with no gene match: 2. CDR3 sequence reads: CASSSTGNEQYV. In nucleotides, the CDR3 is TGTGCCAGCAGTTCGACAGGGAACGAGCAGTACGTC.

The chain employs TRBV13 and TRBJ1-3, with a tentative D call TRBD1 (6 bases). V lost 3 bases and J lost 2, with 11 bases in between. This CDR3 contains 15 residues. CDR1 is PRHDT and CDR2 is FYEKMQ in the germline V gene (reference sequence). The CDR3 loop is CASSFAGVTGNTIYF. CDR3 coding DNA: TGTGCCAGCAGCTTTGCAGGGGTCACTGGAAACACCATATATTTT. Using reference TRBV13 and TRBJ1-3 for the parts outside the CDR3, the full variable domain is AAGVIQSPRHLIKEKRETATLKCYPIPRHDTVYWYQQGPGQDPQFLISFYEKMQSDKGSIPDRFSAQQFSDYHSELNMSSLELGDSALYFCASSFAGVTGNTIYFGEGSWLTVV.

This clone was observed a handful of times. The chain joins TRBV27 to TRBJ1-1; D gene ambiguous. Per germline, CDR1 MNHEY and CDR2 SMNVEV (reference sequence). Trimming pared 2 bases from V and 1 base from J, leaving 5 bases between. This CDR3 region has 13 residues. The CDR3 sequence: CASSLGRNTEAFF. As DNA, the CDR3 is TGTGCCAGCAGTTTAGGCAGGAACACTGAAGCTTTCTTT.

This chain connects TRBV4-3 to TRBJ1-6, with 7 bases that match TRBD1. CDR1 is LGHNA and CDR2 is YSLEER in the germline V gene. Trimming cost V 5 bases and J 7 bases; bases outside gene matches: 8. CDR3 length: 15 amino acids. CDR3: CASSINRGSNSPLHF. The CDR3 nucleotides are TGCGCCAGCAGCATAAACAGGGGTAGCAATTCACCCCTCCACTTT.

The chain carries TRBV7-2 and TRBJ2-5, with 9 bases aligning to TRBD2. This CDR3 has 16 amino acids. J gave up 4 bases and V 5 bases, and 11 bases lay outside the gene matches. Germline V CDR1 and CDR2: SGHTA, FQGNSA. The CDR3 nucleotides are TGTGCCAGCAGCCCTCCCAGATTAGCGGGGGTAGAGACCCAGTACTTC. Residues: CASSPPRLAGVETQYF.

V and J are TRBV27 and TRBJ2-1; 7 bases line up with TRBD1. Unmatched junction bases numbered 9, after V lost 5 bases and J lost 2 bases. Germline loops: CDR1 MNHEY, CDR2 SMNVEV (reference sequence). CDR3 length: 16 amino acids. CDR3 protein: CASSEGQIKPYNEQFF. The CDR3 nucleotides are TGTGCCAGCAGTGAGGGACAGATAAAGCCCTACAATGAGCAGTTCTTC.